The source of this TCR beta chain is a study of blood T cells in healthy people across ages. Study-level findings and limits: More naive CD4+ cells and higher diversity were found in long-lived than in aged donors. There was a strong correlation between TCR beta diversity and naive T cell percentage.

Germline CDR1 reads MNHEY; CDR2 reads SMNVEV (reference sequence). This CDR3 has 14 amino acids. Those donating, healthy Caucasian individuals from Russia, were aged about 6 to 95. Of note for this clonotype: What it binds is not known.

Primed by a sample-barcoded 5' primer and a J-beta primer mix, a second PCR proceeded for 7 to 11 cycles. TCRdb fed the 5' RACE reads into MiXCR, producing one record per CDR3 protein. The sample lists 1.5 million to 2 million distinct CDR3 sequences, approximately 50% occurring once. The specimen was blood. This sequence was found in a middle-aged woman in good health. The chain employs TRBV27 and TRBJ2-5; a weak D match, TRBD1 (5 bases). TRBJ2-7 explains the end of the DNA better; the J call may be wrong. CDR3 DNA: TGTGCCAGCAGTCCACATAAGACAGACTACGAGCAGTACTTC. Encoded protein: CASSPHKTDYEQYF.